Below, 31 T cell receptor beta chains from the same sample are listed, as sequenced in a study of cytomegalovirus exposure and HLA in healthy donors. 60 Vbeta and 13 Jbeta primers were used in PCR. The data were produced by immunoSEQ multiplex PCR, yet TCRdb's version contains in-frame clones alone and is incomplete. The sample holds roughly 200,000 clones, around 77% seen once. The sequenced sample was PBMCs. The receptors here all came from a man under 40 in good health and CMV-seronegative.

The chain uses TRBV11-3 and TRBJ1-1; the D is unclear. CDR3 length: 14 amino acids. V was trimmed by 3 bases and J by 4 bases, leaving 12 bases between them. CDR1 and CDR2 from the germline V gene are SGHNT and YENEEA. DNA for the CDR3: TGTGCCAGCAGCTTGCGGGGTGTAGGCACTGAAGCTTTCTTT. As protein: CASSLRGVGTEAFF.

The rearrangement links TRBV18 to TRBJ2-1, with 9 bases matching TRBD2. The ends lost 5 bases at V and 2 bases at J; junction bases unmatched: 10. Germline V gene lookup returns CDR1 KGHSH and CDR2 LQKENI. The CDR3 is 17 amino acids. CDR3 in amino acids: CASSGSLAGGTYNEQFF. Written as DNA, the CDR3 is TGTGCCAGCTCAGGGTCCCTTGCGGGAGGGACCTACAATGAGCAGTTCTTC.

This clone was counted only a few times. This chain joins TRBV5-1 and TRBJ1-2; 9 bases are shared with TRBD1. This CDR3 contains 16 residues. The germline V gene encodes CDR1 SGHRS and CDR2 YFSETQ. V was clipped by 5 bases and J by 4 bases; unmatched bases: 12. In DNA form, the CDR3 reads TGCGCCAGCAGACGGGGACAGGGCCTAATCCTCTATGGCTACACCTTC. It codes for CASRRGQGLILYGYTF.

This clone showed up just a few times. The rearrangement uses TRBV28 and TRBJ1-5; tentative D call: TRBD1 (5 bases). The CDR3 runs to 15 residues. V was cut by 5 bases and J by 7 bases, with 18 bases left in between. Germline V gene sequence: CDR1 MDHEN, CDR2 SYDVKM. CDR3 nucleotides: TGTGCCAGCAGTCCCGGGGGGGGGAGGTGGCAGCCCCAGCATTTT. Translation: CASSPGGGRWQPQHF.

The chain combines TRBV19 with TRBJ1-4; perhaps TRBD1 as D (5 bases). CDR3 length: 15 residues. Germline CDR1 reads LNHDA; CDR2 reads SQIVND (reference sequence). V was pared by 5 bases and J by 4 bases, with 14 bases between. CDR3 nucleotides: TGTGCCAGTAGTGCCGCGACGGGGGTTAATGAAAAACTGTTTTTT. Translated: CASSAATGVNEKLFF.

The rearrangement uses TRBV28 and TRBJ2-1; 9 nucleotides match TRBD2. The CDR3 has 15 residues. The V gene's germline CDR1 is MDHEN and CDR2 SYDVKM. The V segment lost 6 bases and the J segment 1 base; nucleotides outside the gene matches: 4. The DNA for the CDR3 is TGTGCCAGCAGGATAGCGGGAGAGTCCTACAATGAGCAGTTCTTC. Translation: CASRIAGESYNEQFF.

This clone has only a few counts. The chain is built from TRBV29-1 and TRBJ2-7; 12 nucleotides align to TRBD2. The CDR3 loop spans 14 amino acids. Germline loops: CDR1 SQVTM, CDR2 ANQGSEA. V dropped 6 bases and J dropped 2; count of bases not matched to a gene: 5. CDR3 sequence: CSVFGLAGTYEQYF. CDR3 DNA sequence: TGCAGCGTCTTTGGACTAGCGGGAACCTACGAGCAGTACTTC.

The table lists this clone with a few counts. The chain carries TRBV6-1 and TRBJ2-7; 7 positions match TRBD2. CDR3 length equals 17 residues. Germline assignment: CDR1 MNHNS and CDR2 SASEGT. V shed 0 bases, J shed 5 bases, and the junction held 13 bases outside the gene matches. CDR3 sequence: CASSEAGRYGRQDEQYF. The CDR3 DNA follows: TGTGCCAGCAGTGAAGCGGGCCGTTACGGGAGGCAGGACGAGCAGTACTTC.

The V and J genes are TRBV5-1 and TRBJ2-3; D may be TRBD1 (5 bases). Trimming removed 0 bases at V and 5 bases at J, with 16 bases between. The CDR3 has 16 amino acids. Germline V gives CDR1 SGHRS, CDR2 YFSETQ. DNA of the CDR3: TGCGCCAGCAGCTTGGCCCCGGTAGGGGCGATAGATACGCAGTATTTT. This sequence encodes CASSLAPVGAIDTQYF.

Of note for this clone: This CDR3 is also generated by other DNA sequences in the sample. The CDR3 protein is CSVGQGNTEAFF. As DNA, the CDR3 is TGCAGCGTTGGACAGGGGAACACTGAAGCTTTCTTT. The chain employs TRBV29-1 and TRBJ1-1; 7 bases line up with TRBD1. The germline V gene has CDR1 SQVTM and CDR2 ANQGSEA. The CDR3 totals 12 residues. V dropped 4 bases and J dropped 1; count of bases not matched to a gene: 0. The full variable domain, completed using reference TRBV29-1 and TRBJ1-1, is SAVISQKPSRDICQRGTSLTIQCQVDSQVTMMFWYRQQPGQSLTLIATANQGSEATYESGFVIDKFPISRPNLTFSTLTVSNMSPEDSSIYLCSVGQGNTEAFFGQGTRLTVV.

The count of this clone is one. J is TRBJ2-1 and V is TRBV11-2; maybe TRBD1 (6 bases). The V end lost 5 bases, the J end lost 9 bases, and 11 bases lay between the germline ends. This CDR3 region has 12 residues. Germline V CDR1 and CDR2: SGHAT, FQNNGV. CDR3 in DNA: TGTGCCAGCAGCCTTGGACAGATTGAGCAGTTCTTC. It is translated as CASSLGQIEQFF.

V gene TRBV2 combines with J gene TRBJ2-2; 10 positions match TRBD2. The CDR3 consists of 15 residues. V lost 2 bases, J lost 3 bases, and 0 bases stayed unmatched. Germline assignment: CDR1 SNHLY and CDR2 FYNNEI. The CDR3 sequence: CASSELAGDTGELFF. The CDR3 bases are TGTGCCAGCAGTGAACTAGCGGGAGACACCGGGGAGCTGTTTTTT.

A word on this clone: The same CDR3 also results from other DNA sequences found in this sample. V usage is TRBV5-1 and J usage is TRBJ2-2; the D gene is possibly TRBD1 (5 bases). V was clipped by 4 bases and J by 1 base, with 11 bases between them. CDR3 length equals 15 residues. CDR1 and CDR2 (germline): SGHRS, YFSETQ. For the CDR3, the DNA is TGCGCCAGCAGCCCAGGACAACTGAACACCGGGGAGCTGTTTTTT. Protein product: CASSPGQLNTGELFF.

The CDR3 loop is CASSLSGFDYGYTF. The CDR3 DNA sequence: TGTGCCAGCAGCTTATCGGGATTTGACTATGGCTACACCTTC. The V call is TRBV7-9, the J call TRBJ1-2; D gene ambiguous. Trimming removed 2 bases from V and 3 bases from J, with 10 bases in between. Germline V CDR1 and CDR2: SEHNR, FQNEAQ (reference sequence). The CDR3 has 14 residues.

The rearrangement uses TRBV5-6 and TRBJ2-1; 8 positions match TRBD2. The CDR3 length is 15 residues. V dropped 0 bases and J dropped 2; count of bases not matched to a gene: 1. Germline V CDR1 and CDR2: SGHDT, YYEEEE. CDR3 amino acids: CASSLGGGTYNEQFF. CDR3 nucleotide sequence: TGTGCCAGCAGCTTGGGCGGGGGGACCTACAATGAGCAGTTCTTC.

The chain has TRBV28 and TRBJ1-5, with 7 bases fitting TRBD1. From germline, CDR1 is MDHEN and CDR2 SYDVKM. The CDR3 length is 15 residues. V shed 2 bases, J shed 3 bases, and the junction held 4 bases outside the gene matches. The DNA of the CDR3 is TGTGCCAGCAGTTTACCCGACAGGGACAATCAGCCCCAGCATTTT. Translation gives CASSLPDRDNQPQHF.

The J gene is TRBJ1-5, the V gene TRBV6-1; tentative D call: TRBD1 (6 bases). V lost 4 bases and J lost 3, with 7 bases in between. The CDR3 sequence is 13 residues long. Germline assignment: CDR1 MNHNS and CDR2 SASEGT. This chain's CDR3 is CASSGTVNQPQHF. CDR3 sequence (DNA): TGTGCCAGCAGTGGGACAGTCAATCAGCCCCAGCATTTT.

The chain combines TRBV7-9 with TRBJ1-5; 7 bases map to TRBD1. Germline values: CDR1 SEHNR, CDR2 FQNEAQ (reference sequence). This CDR3 has 16 amino acids. The ends lost 4 bases at V and 0 bases at J; junction bases unmatched: 6. The CDR3 loop reads CASSSIRGPSNQPQHF. The CDR3 DNA reads TGTGCCAGCAGCTCGATAAGGGGGCCTAGCAATCAGCCCCAGCATTTT.

This clone has only one observation. The rearrangement uses TRBV7-9 and TRBJ2-3; 9 bases line up with TRBD2. Trimming took 7 bases from V and 2 from J; bases not matched to a gene: 10. Germline V gene sequence: CDR1 SEHNR, CDR2 FQNEAQ (reference sequence). This CDR3 contains 16 residues. The CDR3 protein is CASNIEREAHTDTQYF. As DNA, the CDR3 is TGTGCCAGCAACATCGAGCGGGAGGCCCACACAGATACGCAGTATTTT.

The V call is TRBV9, the J call TRBJ2-5, with D maybe TRBD1 (5 bases). The CDR3 is 14 residues long. Trimming took off 4 bases at V and 2 bases at J, with 12 bases between the two ends. Per germline, CDR1 SGDLS and CDR2 YYNGEE. CDR3 DNA sequence: TGTGCCAGCAGCTCACGACAGCAACAAGAGACCCAGTACTTC. Its translation: CASSSRQQQETQYF.

This chain joins TRBV5-1 and TRBJ1-2; 12 bases are shared with TRBD1. Trimming took 4 bases from V and 4 from J; bases not matched to a gene: 8. The CDR3 has 16 amino acids. CDR1 is SGHRS, CDR2 YFSETQ, per germline. CDR3 residues: CASSPGQGARAYGYTF. The CDR3 region has the DNA TGCGCCAGCAGCCCGGGACAGGGGGCGCGAGCCTATGGCTACACCTTC.

This clone appeared a few times. The genes are TRBV5-4 and TRBJ2-3, with TRBD1 matching 7 bases. Germline values: CDR1 SGHNT, CDR2 YYREEE (reference sequence). The CDR3 runs 15 residues. Trimming removed 4 bases from V and 7 bases from J; junction bases left unmatched: 12. The CDR3 protein is CASSPGTVLENTQYF. DNA of the CDR3: TGTGCCAGCAGCCCCGGGACAGTACTAGAGAATACGCAGTATTTT.

This chain links TRBV9 with TRBJ2-2, with D possibly being TRBD2 (5 bases). Trimming left V 6 bases short and J 2 bases short, with 11 bases between. CDR1 and CDR2 from the germline V gene are SGDLS and YYNGEE. The CDR3 is 14 residues long. CDR3 sequence reads: CASKGEKNTGELFF. CDR3 nucleotide sequence: TGTGCCAGCAAGGGAGAAAAAAACACCGGGGAGCTGTTTTTT. Variable domain in full (rest from reference TRBV9 and TRBJ2-2): DSGVTQTPKHLITATGQRVTLRCSPRSGDLSVYWYQQSLDQGLQFLIQYYNGEERAKGNILERFSAQQFPDLHSELNLSSLELGDSALYFCASKGEKNTGELFFGEGSRLTVL.

The chain links TRBV19 to TRBJ2-1, with 8 bases lining up with TRBD2. The germline V gene has CDR1 LNHDA and CDR2 SQIVND (reference sequence). V was clipped by 5 bases and J by 2 bases; unmatched bases: 11. This CDR3 is 17 amino acids long. The CDR3 bases are TGTGCCAGTAGTCTATTTGGCGGGAGGATCGCCTACAATGAGCAGTTCTTC. Amino acids: CASSLFGGRIAYNEQFF.

CDR3 region: CASSFSAGSYEQYF. In DNA form, the CDR3 reads TGCGCCAGCAGCTTTTCAGCGGGCTCCTACGAGCAGTACTTC. The V call is TRBV5-1, the J call TRBJ2-7; tentative D call: TRBD2 (6 bases). Deletions cut 2 bases from V and 0 bases from J, with 9 bases between. The CDR3 consists of 14 residues. The V gene's germline CDR1 is SGHRS and CDR2 YFSETQ.

The rearrangement joins TRBV5-1 to TRBJ1-3, with D maybe TRBD1 (5 bases). Germline CDR1 SGHRS, CDR2 YFSETQ. The CDR3 runs to 18 residues. The V gene lost 0 bases and the J gene lost 0 bases, with 16 bases spanning the gap. The CDR3 here is CASSLGGGLQSSGNTIYF. The CDR3 DNA is TGCGCCAGCAGCTTGGGGGGGGGACTCCAAAGCTCTGGAAACACCATATATTTT.

V gene TRBV2 combines with J gene TRBJ2-5, with D perhaps TRBD1 (6 bases). The CDR3 totals 15 residues. Per the germline V gene, CDR1 is SNHLY and CDR2 is FYNNEI. V was pared by 4 bases and J by 5 bases, with 17 bases between. For the CDR3, the DNA is TGTGCCAGCAGTGTCGGGGACAAGGTTTCGGAGACCCAGTACTTC. Protein product: CASSVGDKVSETQYF.

This CDR3 is CASSEPYEQYF. DNA of the CDR3: TGTGCCAGCAGTGAACCGTACGAGCAGTACTTC. The chain combines TRBV6-1 with TRBJ2-7; no firm D call. Per germline, CDR1 MNHNS and CDR2 SASEGT. The CDR3 contains 11 residues. The ends were cut back, 2 bases at V and 4 bases at J, with 3 bases in the middle.

The sample holds many counts of this clone. V gene TRBV6-5 combines with J gene TRBJ1-1; TRBD1 matches at 9 bases. The V and J ends lost 1 base and 5 bases, in that order; junction bases with no gene match: 5. From germline, CDR1 is MNHEY and CDR2 SVGAGI. The CDR3 contains 15 residues. The CDR3 is CASSYLDRGGTEAFF. CDR3 sequence (DNA): TGTGCCAGCAGTTACTTAGACAGGGGGGGAACTGAAGCTTTCTTT.

The V gene is TRBV7-9, the J gene TRBJ1-2; TRBD1 is a possible D gene (5 bases). The CDR3 has 14 amino acids. CDR1 is SEHNR, CDR2 FQNEAQ, per germline (reference sequence). V lost 3 bases and J 0 bases, leaving 8 bases between the germline ends. The CDR3 sequence: CASSFSGTNYGYTF. The CDR3 DNA sequence: TGTGCCAGCAGCTTTTCAGGGACTAACTATGGCTACACCTTC.

The chain combines TRBV28 with TRBJ2-1; 9 bases fit TRBD2. Per germline, CDR1 MDHEN and CDR2 SYDVKM. This CDR3 has 14 amino acids. V dropped 6 bases and J dropped 4; count of bases not matched to a gene: 4. This CDR3 is CASRRAGGYNEQFF. The CDR3 nucleotides are TGTGCCAGCAGGCGAGCGGGAGGTTACAATGAGCAGTTCTTC. The variable domain in full, completed from reference TRBV28 and TRBJ2-1, reads DVKVTQSSRYLVKRTGEKVFLECVQDMDHENMFWYRQDPGLGLRLIYFSYDVKMKEKGDIPEGYSVSREKKERFSLILESASTNQTSMYLCASRRAGGYNEQFFGPGTRLTVL.